This TCR beta chain comes out of a study of T cell repertoires in cytomegalovirus infection. TCRdb re-called the reads with MiXCR, one entry per CDR3 protein. This sample yields some 800,000 distinct CDR3 sequences, of which roughly 28% are seen a single time; roughly 13% belongs to the top ten. The CDR3 has 14 residues. V was cut by 1 base and J by 2 bases, with 8 bases left in between. Looked up from germline, CDR1 is MDHEN and CDR2 is SYDVKM. With regard to this clonotype: Its antigen remains unknown.

The clonotype comes from a human donor in good health (CMV status not recorded). Some clones in this sample may be carry-over from other donors' samples. Material: cultured CD8+ T cells from PBMCs, obtained from culture after CMV antigen stimulation. The chain joins TRBV28 to TRBJ1-2; D remains unclear. The CDR3 sequence: CASSLYTVNYGYTF. As DNA, the CDR3 is TGTGCCAGCAGTTTATACACGGTAAACTATGGCTACACCTTC.